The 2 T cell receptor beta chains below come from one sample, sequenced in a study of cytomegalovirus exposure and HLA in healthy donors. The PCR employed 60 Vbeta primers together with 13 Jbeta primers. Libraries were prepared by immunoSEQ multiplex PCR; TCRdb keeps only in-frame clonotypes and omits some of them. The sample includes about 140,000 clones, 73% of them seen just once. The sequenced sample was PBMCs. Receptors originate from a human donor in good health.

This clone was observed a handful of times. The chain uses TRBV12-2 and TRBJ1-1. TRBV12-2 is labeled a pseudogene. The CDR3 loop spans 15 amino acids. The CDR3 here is CASRLVEEMNTEAFF. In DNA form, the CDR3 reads TGTGCAAGTCGCTTAGTTGAGGAGATGAACACTGAAGCTTTCTTT.

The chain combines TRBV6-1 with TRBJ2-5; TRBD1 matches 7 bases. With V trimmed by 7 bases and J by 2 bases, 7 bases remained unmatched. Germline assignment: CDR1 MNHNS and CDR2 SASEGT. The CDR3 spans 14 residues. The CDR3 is CASTLQGVQETQYF. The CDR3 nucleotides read TGTGCCAGCACGCTCCAGGGGGTGCAAGAGACCCAGTACTTC.